This T cell receptor beta chain emerged from a study of T cells in narcolepsy. V was clipped by 4 bases and J by 6 bases, with 19 bases between them. Germline loops: CDR1 MNHNY, CDR2 SVGAGI (reference sequence). The length of the CDR3 is 16 residues. About this clone: Its antigen is unknown.

Study results and limitations: No autoreactive T cell clone sequences appeared in some memory CD4+ repertoires. Comparing one patient's CSF and blood CD4+ clonotypes highlighted HCRT- and TRIB2-specific autoreactive clonotypes.

The data were produced by immunoSEQ multiplex PCR, yet TCRdb's version contains in-frame clones alone and is incomplete. The sample lists about 27,000 clones, approximately 80% occurring once. This chain links TRBV6-6 with TRBJ2-4; the D call may be TRBD1 or TRBD2 (6 bases each). This sequence originates from a human donor with narcolepsy. The sample taken for sequencing was CD45RA- memory CD4+ T cells from PBMCs. DNA for the CDR3: TGTGCCAGCAGTTCCCTTACTAGCAGGGGTTTAAACATTCAGTACTTC. Translated, it gives CASSSLTSRGLNIQYF.